Reported below is one T cell receptor (beta chain). The antigen is not known. The data derive from a study of molecular identifiers for immune sequencing clone quantification. Study results and limitations: Barcodes shared by identical TCR molecules could lead to underestimated sizes of highly expanded clones.

V shed 0 bases, J shed 5 bases, and the junction held 3 bases outside the gene matches. Germline V gene sequence: CDR1 SGHDT, CDR2 YYEEEE. This CDR3 contains 15 residues. TCRdb used MiXCR to reprocess the PCR reads, holding one entry per CDR3 protein. The sample carries 62,000 or so distinct CDR3 sequences, less than 20% recorded once. Naive CD8 libraries used about 20,000 to 1,000,000 sorted cells and 10%, 30% or 50% RNA. A CD8+CD4-CCR7+CD45RA+ gate was used to sort naive CD8 T cells. The receptor comes from a human donor in good health. Some libraries in this study had Jurkat cell RNA spiked in. The chain carries TRBV5-6 and TRBJ2-1; 9 bases are a match to TRBD2. Material for sequencing was naive CD8+ T cells from blood, with Jurkat cell RNA spiked in. Sample subset: FACS-sorted CD8+CD4-CCR7+CD45RA+ naive T cells. CDR3 DNA sequence: TGTGCCAGCAGCTTGGGGGCGGGAGGGCACAATGAGCAGTTCTTC. The encoded protein is CASSLGAGGHNEQFF.